This passage covers 8 T cell receptor beta chains from one sample sequenced in a study of cytomegalovirus exposure and HLA in healthy donors. Primers included in the PCR were 60 Vbeta and 13 Jbeta primers. Data came from immunoSEQ multiplex PCR; TCRdb stores just in-frame clones and leaves some out. Of tens of thousands of clones in the sample, under 9% were seen once. The sequencing input was PBMCs. The receptors come from a man aged 50-59 years in good health and CMV-seronegative.

The chain couples TRBV29-1 to TRBJ2-2; 9 bases match TRBD2. Germline V lookup: CDR1 SQVTM, CDR2 ANQGSEA. J lost 4 bases, V lost 5 bases, and 8 bases had no gene match. The CDR3 loop spans 15 amino acids. The CDR3 region has the DNA TGCAGCGTTTCGTCACTAGCGGGTAGCACCGGGGAGCTGTTTTTT. It codes for CSVSSLAGSTGELFF.

This chain links TRBV2 with TRBJ1-2; no definite D call. The V gene lost 2 bases and the J gene lost 2 bases, with 9 bases spanning the gap. Germline loops: CDR1 SNHLY, CDR2 FYNNEI. The length of the CDR3 is 14 residues. In nucleotides, the CDR3 is TGTGCCAGCAGTGAAATACAGTCAAACTATGGCTACACCTTC. Its translation: CASSEIQSNYGYTF.

Only a few counts were recorded for this clone. The chain employs TRBV19 and TRBJ1-2, with 8 bases that match TRBD1. The CDR3 covers 16 residues. V gave up 8 bases and J gave up 4 bases; unmatched junction bases: 15. The germline gives CDR1 LNHDA, CDR2 SQIVND (reference sequence). CDR3 protein: CASQPGVGQETYGYTF. CDR3 coding DNA: TGTGCCAGTCAGCCGGGGGTGGGACAGGAGACCTATGGCTACACCTTC.

There are a few counts of this clone. The chain links TRBV6-5 to TRBJ2-7; 8 bases line up with TRBD1. CDR3 length: 15 amino acids. V lost 2 bases, J lost 3 bases, and 6 bases stayed unmatched. The V gene's germline CDR1 is MNHEY and CDR2 SVGAGI. CDR3 sequence reads: CASSYKGGTGYEQYF. DNA for the CDR3: TGTGCCAGCAGTTACAAAGGTGGGACAGGCTACGAGCAGTACTTC.

Only a few counts were recorded for this clone. The V gene is TRBV10-3, the J gene TRBJ1-5; tentative D call: TRBD1 (6 bases). CDR3 length equals 13 residues. In germline, CDR1 is ENHRY, CDR2 SYGVKD. Trimming pared 4 bases from V and 5 bases from J, leaving 9 bases between. In DNA, the CDR3 is TGTGCCATCAGTGTGGGGGCAGATCAGCCCCAGCATTTT. As protein: CAISVGADQPQHF.

This clone was seen a few times. The rearrangement uses TRBV5-4 and TRBJ2-2; the match to TRBD1 covers 9 bases. Unmatched junction bases numbered 9, after V lost 3 bases and J lost 6 bases. This CDR3 is 16 amino acids long. Germline V CDR1 and CDR2: SGHNT, YYREEE (reference sequence). The CDR3 DNA reads as TGTGCCAGCAGCTCCACAGGGGGCGCAAAGGCCGGGGAGCTGTTTTTT. As protein: CASSSTGGAKAGELFF.

This clone was recorded a few times. The chain employs TRBV18 and TRBJ2-6; perhaps TRBD1 as D (6 bases). This CDR3 comprises 15 residues. The V gene's germline CDR1 is KGHSH and CDR2 LQKENI. Deletions cut 6 bases from V and 0 bases from J, with 9 bases between. CDR3 sequence reads: CASSLDSSGANVLTF. In nucleotides, the CDR3 is TGTGCCAGCTCCTTGGACAGCTCTGGGGCCAACGTCCTGACTTTC.

The V gene is TRBV5-4, the J gene TRBJ2-1; 10 nucleotides match TRBD2. The CDR3 sequence is 15 residues long. V gave up 6 bases and J gave up 6 bases; unmatched junction bases: 9. In germline, CDR1 is SGHNT, CDR2 YYREEE (reference sequence). The CDR3 DNA reads as TGTGCCAGCACCCCTAAGCGGGGGGGTAGCAATGAGCAGTTCTTC. The encoded protein is CASTPKRGGSNEQFF.